The 3 T cell receptor beta chains presented below share a single source sample, sequenced in a study of T cell clonotyping in hematopoietic cell transplantation. TCRdb keeps only in-frame clones here, not all; method: immunoSEQ multiplex PCR. The table records just under 5,500 clones, about 30% of them present only once. Sequenced material: peripheral blood mononuclear cells, taken 180 days after allogeneic stem cell transplant. All receptors derive from a male patient aged 35 to 55 who had an allogeneic stem cell transplant from an unrelated donor, so the T cells may come from the graft donor. Some clones in this sample may be carry-over from other donors' samples.

The gene calls are TRBV29-1 and TRBJ1-2; 7 nucleotides line up with TRBD1. Per germline, CDR1 SQVTM and CDR2 ANQGSEA. With V trimmed by 4 bases and J by 8 bases, 7 bases remained unmatched. The CDR3 totals 12 residues. CDR3 in amino acids: CSVGGTVRGYTF. The CDR3, as DNA: TGCAGCGTTGGGGGGACAGTGAGAGGCTACACCTTC.

This clone qualifies as large. The chain combines TRBV11-3 with TRBJ1-1, with unresolved D. The CDR3 contains 15 residues. V gave up 1 base and J gave up 3 bases, with 12 bases separating them. Germline CDR1 and CDR2: SGHNT and YENEEA. This CDR3 reads CASSLGPVGYTEAFF. The CDR3 DNA follows: TGTGCCAGCAGCTTAGGACCGGTTGGATACACTGAAGCTTTCTTT. Full variable domain (missing parts from reference TRBV11-3 and TRBJ1-1): EAGVVQSPRYKIIEKKQPVAFWCNPISGHNTLYWYLQNLGQGPELLIRYENEEAVDDSQLPKDRFSAERLKGVDSTLKIQPAELGDSAVYLCASSLGPVGYTEAFFGQGTRLTVV.

This clone was detected only a few times. The V gene is TRBV9, the J gene TRBJ2-3; D is ambiguous. V was shortened by 7 bases and J by 2 bases, with 11 bases between the two germline ends. The CDR3 covers 13 residues. The germline gives CDR1 SGDLS, CDR2 YYNGEE. The CDR3 region is CASAESNTDTQYF. The CDR3, as DNA: TGTGCCAGCGCGGAATCCAACACAGATACGCAGTATTTT.